This passage covers 26 T cell receptor beta chains from one sample sequenced in a study of cytomegalovirus exposure and HLA in healthy donors. Clones were sequenced by immunoSEQ multiplex PCR, and TCRdb holds only the in-frame ones, with some missing. The sample shows 130,000 or so clones, around 90% of them seen only once. The specimen sequenced was PBMCs. Every receptor here comes from a woman aged 18 to 35 in good health and CMV-seronegative.

In its sample, this clone was seen a few times. J is TRBJ1-6 and V is TRBV6-5; possible D gene TRBD1, 5 bases. Trimming left V 4 bases short and J 2 bases short, with 12 bases between. Germline V gene data show CDR1 as MNHEY and CDR2 as SVGAGI. The CDR3 is 16 residues long. Here the CDR3 reads CASSLGARAYNSPLHF. As DNA, the CDR3 is TGTGCCAGCAGTTTAGGGGCACGGGCCTATAATTCACCCCTCCACTTT.

V gene TRBV19 combines with J gene TRBJ2-5; D is unclear. Germline V lookup: CDR1 LNHDA, CDR2 SQIVND (reference sequence). This CDR3 has 13 amino acids. The V gene lost 3 bases and the J gene lost 7 bases, with 12 bases spanning the gap. Here the CDR3 DNA reads TGTGCCAGTAGTATTGCTGGTTCCGGGACCCAGTACTTC. Translating it yields CASSIAGSGTQYF.

This clone appeared a single time. The V gene is TRBV28, the J gene TRBJ2-7; 9 bases agree with TRBD1. The CDR3 contains 15 residues. The V gene end was trimmed by 6 bases and the J gene end by 7 bases; junction bases not matched to a gene: 13. The germline gives CDR1 MDHEN, CDR2 SYDVKM. The CDR3 sequence: CASSSLGQGGREQYF. DNA of the CDR3: TGTGCCAGCAGCTCCCTGGGACAGGGTGGGAGGGAGCAGTACTTC.

This chain uses TRBV30 with TRBJ2-4; 10 bases are shared with TRBD2. After removal of 7 bases from V and 6 bases from J, the junction contained 6 bases not matched to a gene. There are 13 residues in the CDR3. Per germline, CDR1 GTSNPN and CDR2 SVGIG (reference sequence). The CDR3 nucleotides read TGTGCCTTGGAAACTAGCGGGGCAAACATTCAGTACTTC. This codes for CALETSGANIQYF.

The J gene is TRBJ1-4, the V gene TRBV28; 7 bases are a match to TRBD1. Germline V gene lookup returns CDR1 MDHEN and CDR2 SYDVKM. Losses at the gene ends were 9 bases for V and 4 bases for J; bases not matched to a gene: 11. The CDR3 covers 15 residues. The CDR3 spells CASRSGGQLNEKLFF. As DNA, the CDR3 is TGTGCCAGTCGTTCTGGGGGACAGCTTAATGAAAAACTGTTTTTT.

The chain carries TRBV28 and TRBJ2-1; possibly TRBD1 for D (6 bases). The CDR3 sequence is 15 residues long. V lost 7 bases, J lost 5 bases, and 18 bases lay in between. In germline, CDR1 is MDHEN, CDR2 SYDVKM. The CDR3 protein is CASISSGTSNNEQFF. The CDR3 nucleotides are TGTGCCAGCATCTCTTCGGGGACAAGCAACAATGAGCAGTTCTTC.

To note about this clone: One end of the junction does not line up with germline, which may come from a read error. J is TRBJ2-1 and V is TRBV7-7; 14 bases fit TRBD2. The CDR3 length is 15 residues. CDR1 is SSHAT and CDR2 is FNYEAQ in the germline V gene (reference sequence). The CDR3 DNA sequence: TGTGCTAGCAGCCCGGGGACTAGCGGGAGAAGTGAGCAGTTCTTC. It encodes CASSPGTSGRSEQFF.

The rearrangement uses TRBV6-4 and TRBJ2-2; possibly TRBD2 for D (5 bases). V lost 4 bases and J lost 5, with 11 bases in between. Germline V lookup: CDR1 MRHNA, CDR2 SNTAGT. The CDR3 length is 14 residues. CDR3 protein: CASSAAPGTGELFF. The CDR3 DNA reads TGTGCCAGCAGTGCCGCCCCGGGGACCGGGGAGCTGTTTTTT.

This chain joins TRBV14 and TRBJ2-7; D ambiguous. V gave up 2 bases and J gave up 0 bases, with 8 bases separating them. The CDR3 covers 14 residues. The germline CDR1 and CDR2 sequences are SGHDN and FVKESK. The CDR3 DNA is TGTGCCAGCAGCCAACGACTGGGCTCCTACGAGCAGTACTTC. Translated: CASSQRLGSYEQYF.

The rearrangement links TRBV28 to TRBJ1-1; 8 nucleotides line up with TRBD1. The CDR3 is 16 residues long. Germline lookup yields CDR1 MDHEN and CDR2 SYDVKM. Losses at the gene ends were 4 bases for V and 0 bases for J; bases not matched to a gene: 7. For the CDR3, the DNA is TGTGCCAGCAGTTATAGGACAGGGCCACTGAACACTGAAGCTTTCTTT. Its protein is CASSYRTGPLNTEAFF.

The J gene is TRBJ2-2, the V gene TRBV6-6; D may be TRBD2 (6 bases). The CDR3 has 14 amino acids. Trimming took 10 bases from V and 4 from J, leaving 16 bases between them. Germline CDR1 reads MNHNY; CDR2 reads SVGAGI (reference sequence). The CDR3 loop reads CAIWGDGFTGELFF. The CDR3 coding sequence is TGTGCCATCTGGGGGGACGGCTTCACCGGGGAGCTGTTTTTT.

The rearrangement links TRBV28 to TRBJ1-5; D not certain. V was clipped by 7 bases and J by 2 bases, with 9 bases between them. This CDR3 is built from 13 residues. The germline V gene has CDR1 MDHEN and CDR2 SYDVKM. The CDR3: CASTGPGNQPQHF. CDR3 coding DNA: TGTGCCAGCACCGGTCCTGGCAATCAGCCCCAGCATTTT.

The CDR3 DNA is TGTGCCTGGAGTGTGGACAGAGAAGAGACCCAGTACTTC. This codes for CAWSVDREETQYF. The chain couples TRBV30 to TRBJ2-5; D is perhaps TRBD1 (6 bases). V lost 0 bases to trimming and J lost 3 bases, with 8 bases between them. There are 13 residues in the CDR3. Germline V gene lookup returns CDR1 GTSNPN and CDR2 SVGIG (reference sequence).

This clone was recorded a few times. The chain has TRBV7-9 and TRBJ1-1, with TRBD1 identical over 12 bases. J gave up 4 bases and V 1 base, and 10 bases lay outside the gene matches. Germline V gene sequence: CDR1 SEHNR, CDR2 FQNEAQ (reference sequence). The CDR3 spans 18 residues. The CDR3 nucleotides are TGTGCCAGCAGCTTAGTATCCCGGGACAGGGGGCCGGGCACTGAAGCTTTCTTT. Its protein is CASSLVSRDRGPGTEAFF.

The chain combines TRBV6-5 with TRBJ1-2; D unclear. From germline, CDR1 is MNHEY and CDR2 SVGAGI. CDR3 length equals 16 residues. V dropped 0 bases and J dropped 0 bases, with 11 bases sitting between them. The CDR3 here is CASSYSKRGANYGYTF. The CDR3 bases are TGTGCCAGCAGTTACTCGAAACGCGGGGCTAACTATGGCTACACCTTC.

The rearrangement links TRBV7-9 to TRBJ1-2, with 7 bases fitting TRBD1. This CDR3 has 15 amino acids. J lost 4 bases, V lost 5 bases, and 10 bases had no gene match. Germline lookup yields CDR1 SEHNR and CDR2 FQNEAQ (reference sequence). CDR3 amino acids: CASSPTGESGYGYTF. The CDR3 nucleotides read TGTGCCAGCAGCCCAACAGGGGAATCGGGCTATGGCTACACCTTC.

The chain combines TRBV27 with TRBJ1-4; D is possibly TRBD1 (6 bases). Germline V gene lookup returns CDR1 MNHEY and CDR2 SMNVEV (reference sequence). This CDR3 contains 15 residues. Between the trimmed V and J ends, which lost 0 bases and 8 bases, there was a span of 13 bases. CDR3: CASSLSSRGGEKLFF. For the CDR3, the DNA is TGTGCCAGCAGTTTATCGAGCAGGGGCGGCGAAAAACTGTTTTTT.

The chain joins TRBV7-8 to TRBJ2-7; possibly TRBD1 for D (6 bases). V was trimmed by 2 bases and J by 2 bases, leaving 7 bases between them. The CDR3 has 13 residues. The germline gives CDR1 SGHVS, CDR2 FQNEAQ. DNA of the CDR3: TGTGCCAGCAGCTTATCAGGGGCCTACGAGCAGTACTTC. Its translation: CASSLSGAYEQYF.

V and J are TRBV9 and TRBJ2-7; TRBD1 aligns across 10 bases. There are 16 residues in the CDR3. Germline V lookup: CDR1 SGDLS, CDR2 YYNGEE. The V gene end was trimmed by 2 bases and the J gene end by 5 bases; junction bases not matched to a gene: 10. The DNA for the CDR3 is TGTGCCAGCAGCGTTAACAGGGGACAGGGGATGGACGAGCAGTACTTC. Its protein is CASSVNRGQGMDEQYF.

This chain uses TRBV25-1 with TRBJ2-6; the D is unclear. Trimming removed 1 base from V and 11 bases from J, with 15 bases in between. The CDR3 is made up of 15 amino acids. Germline CDR1 MGHDK, CDR2 SYGVNS. CDR3 sequence: CASSELIRGYDVLTF. For the CDR3, the DNA is TGTGCCAGCAGTGAATTGATTCGCGGATACGACGTCCTGACTTTC.

The gene calls are TRBV14 and TRBJ2-4; 10 bases are a match to TRBD1. The V segment lost 6 bases and the J segment 0 bases; nucleotides outside the gene matches: 2. The CDR3 spans 15 residues. Germline lookup yields CDR1 SGHDN and CDR2 FVKESK. CDR3 region: CASSGTGVAKNIQYF. The CDR3 nucleotides are TGTGCCAGCAGTGGGACAGGGGTAGCCAAAAACATTCAGTACTTC.

The V call is TRBV28, the J call TRBJ1-5; D uncertain. The V end lost 4 bases, the J end lost 1 base, and 11 bases lay between the germline ends. Germline CDR1 and CDR2: MDHEN and SYDVKM. CDR3 length: 15 residues. The CDR3 region has the DNA TGTGCCAGCAGTTCCCGGGTCTGGAGCAATCAGCCCCAGCATTTT. Translation: CASSSRVWSNQPQHF.

The rearrangement links TRBV5-6 to TRBJ1-2, with no clear D. Germline V CDR1 and CDR2: SGHDT, YYEEEE. Trimming removed 0 bases from V and 7 bases from J, with 10 bases in between. This CDR3 spans 13 amino acids. Here the CDR3 reads CASSLVSRGGYTF. CDR3 DNA: TGTGCCAGCAGCTTGGTTAGTCGGGGTGGCTACACCTTC.

The genes are TRBV28 and TRBJ2-1; D gene ambiguous. The CDR3 length is 14 residues. The germline V and J ends were trimmed by 5 bases and 2 bases, with 10 bases remaining between them. CDR1 is MDHEN and CDR2 is SYDVKM in the germline V gene. The CDR3: CASSVATTYNEQFF. As DNA, the CDR3 is TGTGCCAGCAGTGTGGCAACTACCTACAATGAGCAGTTCTTC. Full variable domain (rest looked up from reference TRBV28 and TRBJ2-1): DVKVTQSSRYLVKRTGEKVFLECVQDMDHENMFWYRQDPGLGLRLIYFSYDVKMKEKGDIPEGYSVSREKKERFSLILESASTNQTSMYLCASSVATTYNEQFFGPGTRLTVL.

This chain uses TRBV6-5 with TRBJ2-3, with 11 bases aligning to TRBD2. The trim removed 6 bases at V and 0 bases at J, leaving 2 bases unmatched. This CDR3 comprises 15 residues. Germline CDR1 and CDR2: MNHEY and SVGAGI. The CDR3 DNA reads TGTGCCAGCAGGCTAGCGGGAGGTAGCACAGATACGCAGTATTTT. Translation: CASRLAGGSTDTQYF.

The chain joins TRBV5-1 to TRBJ2-2; 12 nucleotides match TRBD2. J was trimmed by 7 bases and V by 5 bases; bases with no gene match: 3. Germline V gene lookup returns CDR1 SGHRS and CDR2 YFSETQ. This CDR3 is built from 14 residues. CDR3 in DNA: TGCGCCAGCAGATGGACTAGCGGGGTCGGGGAGCTGTTTTTT. Protein: CASRWTSGVGELFF.